This T cell receptor (beta chain) was identified in a study of T cells in Graves' hyperthyroidism and ophthalmopathy. Authors of the study amplified TCR beta CDR3 regions from RNA transcripts. A set of HTBI primers served as the primers for a first-round RT-PCR of the TCR CDR3. TCRdb processed the multiplex PCR reads anew with MiXCR; each CDR3 protein has one entry. This sample has about 290,000 distinct CDR3 sequences, with more than 10% found just once. Findings and limits, study-wide: The model forecast ophthalmopathy, anticipating it by a median around 6.5 months before onset. In the blood, most expanded thyroid clonotypes above 0.001 appeared as well.

Investigators excluded patients with uncontrolled infection, other autoimmune disease, pregnancy or lactation. Diagnostic decisions used clinical symptoms, serum thyroxine and TRAb, thyroid ultrasound and orbital computed tomography. As regards this clonotype: The antigen is undetermined.

Germline CDR1 is SGDLS and CDR2 is YYNGEE. This CDR3 spans 15 amino acids. Trimming at V came to 0 bases and at J to 8 bases, leaving 5 bases not matched to a gene. Sequences were obtained from blood. This clonotype originated in a woman in her twenties or thirties with Graves' hyperthyroidism that later progressed to Graves' ophthalmopathy. The chain links TRBV9 to TRBJ2-1; 10 bases align to TRBD2. CDR3 sequence (DNA): TGTGCCAGCAGCGTAGGTTCTAGCGGGAGTTATGAGCAGTTCTTC. It yields the protein CASSVGSSGSYEQFF.